This TCR beta chain originates from a study of T cell responses to AZD1222 COVID-19 vaccine. In the study overall: Second doses at about 4 or about 12 weeks were pooled. Findings of the study overall: A mostly white British donor set with more females was recruited, and clonal diversity was possibly underestimated. Two AZD1222 administrations were followed by greater Spike-specific TCR breadth and depth.

Measured with immunoSEQ multiplex PCR; TCRdb has only the in-frame clones, and not every one. The table records 180,000 or so clones, roughly 92% of them present only once. Points on this clone: Antigen: not known.

The trim removed 0 bases at V and 2 bases at J, leaving 9 bases unmatched. Per germline, CDR1 SGHRS and CDR2 YFSETQ. The CDR3 runs 17 residues. The rearrangement joins TRBV5-1 to TRBJ2-5, with 8 bases aligning to TRBD2. This TCR derives from an adult in good health. The sequences come from peripheral blood, collected on day 0 of AZD1222 vaccination. In DNA, the CDR3 is TGCGCCAGCAGCTTGGCCCCCCAGCGGGGGACGCAAGAGACCCAGTACTTC. This encodes CASSLAPQRGTQETQYF.